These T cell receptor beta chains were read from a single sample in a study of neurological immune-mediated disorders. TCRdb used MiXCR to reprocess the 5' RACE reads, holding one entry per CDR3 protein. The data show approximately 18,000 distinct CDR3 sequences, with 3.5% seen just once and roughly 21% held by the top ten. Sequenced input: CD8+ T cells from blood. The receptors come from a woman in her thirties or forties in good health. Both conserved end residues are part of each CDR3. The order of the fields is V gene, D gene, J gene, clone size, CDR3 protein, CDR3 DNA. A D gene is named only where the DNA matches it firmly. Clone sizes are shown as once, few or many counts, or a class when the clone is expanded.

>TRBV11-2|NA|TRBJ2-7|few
CASSLTSGGSYEQYF
TGTGCCAGCAGCTTAACTAGTGGGGGATCCTACGAGCAGTACTTC
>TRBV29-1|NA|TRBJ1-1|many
CSAHEEGWTEAFF
TGCAGCGCTCACGAAGAAGGGTGGACTGAAGCTTTCTTT
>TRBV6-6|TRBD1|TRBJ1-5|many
CASSSTEGASNQPQHF
TGTGCCAGCAGTTCGACTGAGGGGGCCAGCAATCAGCCCCAGCATTTT
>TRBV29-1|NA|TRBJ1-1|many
CSVWPQTDTEAFF
TGCAGCGTTTGGCCCCAAACAGACACTGAAGCTTTCTTT
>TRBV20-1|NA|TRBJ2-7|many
CSARDPSISYEQYF
TGCAGTGCTAGAGATCCTAGCATCTCCTACGAGCAGTACTTC
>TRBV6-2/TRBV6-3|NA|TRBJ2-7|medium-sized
CASSYSGSGAYEQYF
TGTGCCAGCAGTTATTCCGGATCCGGGGCCTACGAGCAGTACTTC
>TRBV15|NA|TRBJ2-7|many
CATSRDRSRASEQYF
TGTGCCACCAGCAGAGATCGAAGCCGAGCGAGCGAGCAGTACTTC
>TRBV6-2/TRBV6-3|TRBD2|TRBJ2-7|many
CASSYEPGGISYEQYF
TGTGCCAGCAGTTACGAACCCGGGGGGATCAGTTACGAGCAGTACTTC
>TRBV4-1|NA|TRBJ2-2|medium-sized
CASSQVPLRTGELFF
TGCGCCAGCAGCCAAGTCCCTCTACGCACCGGGGAGCTGTTTTTT
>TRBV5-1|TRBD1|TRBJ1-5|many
CASSPRQGGQPQHF
TGCGCCAGCAGCCCAAGACAGGGAGGACAGCCCCAGCATTTT
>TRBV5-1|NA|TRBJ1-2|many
CASSTSDSPGYGYTF
TGCGCCAGCAGCACCTCCGACAGCCCAGGCTATGGCTACACCTTC
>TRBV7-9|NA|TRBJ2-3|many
CASSFQNTWGTDTQYF
TGTGCCAGCAGCTTTCAGAACACTTGGGGGACAGATACGCAGTATTTT
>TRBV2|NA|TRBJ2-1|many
CASNPEQFF
TGTGCCAGCAACCCCGAGCAGTTCTTC
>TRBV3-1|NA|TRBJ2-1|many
CASSQDPLLYNEQFF
TGTGCCAGCAGCCAAGATCCCCTTCTATACAATGAGCAGTTCTTC
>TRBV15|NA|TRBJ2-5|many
CATSRDRGETQYF
TGTGCCACCAGCAGAGATCGCGGGGAGACCCAGTACTTC
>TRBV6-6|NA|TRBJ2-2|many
CASTDGSGELFF
TGTGCCAGCACCGATGGATCCGGGGAGCTGTTTTTT
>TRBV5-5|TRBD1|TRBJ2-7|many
CASISGTGYEQYF
TGTGCCAGCATCTCTGGGACAGGCTACGAGCAGTACTTC
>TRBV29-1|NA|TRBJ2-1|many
CSVESKGDEQFF
TGCAGCGTTGAATCGAAGGGGGATGAGCAGTTCTTC
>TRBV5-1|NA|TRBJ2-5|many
CASSLAEATETQYF
TGCGCCAGCAGCTTGGCGGAAGCTACAGAGACCCAGTACTTC
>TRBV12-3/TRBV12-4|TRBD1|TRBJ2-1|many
CASSPDRGLSEQFF
TGTGCCAGCAGTCCGGACAGGGGGCTTAGTGAGCAGTTCTTC
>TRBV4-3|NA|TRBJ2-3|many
CASSQDLDRPLPDTQYF
TGCGCCAGCAGCCAAGATCTGGACCGACCTCTCCCGGATACGCAGTATTTT
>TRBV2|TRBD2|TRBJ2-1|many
CASSDGGVREQFF
TGTGCCAGCAGTGATGGGGGGGTACGTGAGCAGTTCTTC
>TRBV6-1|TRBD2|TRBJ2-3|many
CASTALAGGPDTQYF
TGTGCCAGCACTGCCCTAGCGGGAGGGCCAGATACGCAGTATTTT
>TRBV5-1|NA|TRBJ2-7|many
CASRDGSSYEQYF
TGCGCCAGTCGGGACGGTAGCTCCTACGAGCAGTACTTC
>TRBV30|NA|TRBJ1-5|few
CAWSEAGTLEPQHF
TGTGCCTGGAGTGAGGCGGGTACTTTGGAGCCCCAGCATTTT
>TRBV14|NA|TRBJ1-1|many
CASSPGPMNTEAFF
TGTGCCAGCAGCCCGGGACCGATGAACACTGAAGCTTTCTTT
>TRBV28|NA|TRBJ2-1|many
CASSFRQLALEFF
TGTGCCAGCAGTTTCCGACAGCTGGCTTTGGAGTTCTTC
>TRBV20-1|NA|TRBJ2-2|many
CSARDSNTGELFF
TGCAGTGCTAGGGACAGTAACACCGGGGAGCTGTTTTTT
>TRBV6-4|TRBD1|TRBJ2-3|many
CASSTGTGGLDTQYF
TGTGCCAGCAGTACCGGGACAGGGGGCCTTGATACGCAGTATTTT
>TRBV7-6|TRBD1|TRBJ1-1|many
CASSFETGMTEAFF
TGTGCCAGCAGCTTCGAGACAGGGATGACTGAAGCTTTCTTT